This TCR beta chain was identified in a study of T cells after yellow fever vaccination. Study-level points and caveats: FACS-sorted repertoires could harbor abundant contaminating bulk-population clonotypes. Among primary-vaccination clones, most reappeared after the booster, at roughly 96% for CD4 and around 90% for CD8.

Ten or more counts support this clonotype. Its matching antigen is unknown. MiXCR, applied by TCRdb to the 5' RACE reads, yields one record per CDR3 protein. The sample comprises 250,000 to 400,000 distinct CDR3 sequences, approximately 4% of which are singletons, and approximately 23% rests with the top ten. Trimming cost V 0 bases and J 3 bases, with 8 bases left between them. The CDR3 has 14 amino acids. Germline lookup yields CDR1 SGHAT and CDR2 FQNNGV. The rearrangement links TRBV11-2 to TRBJ1-2; D is undetermined. The clonotype originates from a man between 18 and 29 years old who received the YFV17D yellow fever vaccine. This specimen consisted of PBMCs, obtained 5 days after the yellow fever booster vaccination. CDR3 in DNA: TGTGCCAGCAGCTTAGATTCAGCCTACTATGGCTACACCTTC. Protein sequence: CASSLDSAYYGYTF. The full variable domain, completed using reference TRBV11-2 and TRBJ1-2, is EAGVAQSPRYKIIEKRQSVAFWCNPISGHATLYWYQQILGQGPKLLIQFQNNGVVDDSQLPKDRFSAERLKGVDSTLKIQPAKLEDSAVYLCASSLDSAYYGYTFGSGTRLTVV.